This T cell receptor (beta chain) was recovered during a study of blood T cell repertoires in COVID-19. Study information: COVID-19 samples, acute and convalescent, were from the United States, Italy and Spain. PBMCs, B-cell-depleted T cells, or T cells provided the cDNA or gDNA that made up the material.

V shed 5 bases, J shed 0 bases, and the junction held 7 bases outside the gene matches. Germline CDR1 and CDR2: SEHNR and FQNEAQ (reference sequence). The CDR3 loop spans 16 amino acids. Measured with immunoSEQ multiplex PCR; TCRdb has only the in-frame clones, and not every one. The top ten hold roughly 0.78% of the sample, which has fewer than 100,000 clones, 80% to 95% seen once. The genes are TRBV7-9 and TRBJ1-3; 7 bases align to TRBD1. This clonotype was obtained from a woman of 80 years or more with acute or convalescent COVID-19. The sample was peripheral blood. CDR3 bases: TGTGCCAGCAGCAGCCGACAGGGAGGCTCTGGAAACACCATATATTTT. Translated: CASSSRQGGSGNTIYF. The full variable domain, completed using reference TRBV7-9 and TRBJ1-3, is DTGVSQNPRHKITKRGQNVTFRCDPISEHNRLYWYRQTLGQGPEFLTYFQNEAQLEKSRLLSDRFSAERPKGSFSTLEIQRTEQGDSAMYLCASSSRQGGSGNTIYFGEGSWLTVV.